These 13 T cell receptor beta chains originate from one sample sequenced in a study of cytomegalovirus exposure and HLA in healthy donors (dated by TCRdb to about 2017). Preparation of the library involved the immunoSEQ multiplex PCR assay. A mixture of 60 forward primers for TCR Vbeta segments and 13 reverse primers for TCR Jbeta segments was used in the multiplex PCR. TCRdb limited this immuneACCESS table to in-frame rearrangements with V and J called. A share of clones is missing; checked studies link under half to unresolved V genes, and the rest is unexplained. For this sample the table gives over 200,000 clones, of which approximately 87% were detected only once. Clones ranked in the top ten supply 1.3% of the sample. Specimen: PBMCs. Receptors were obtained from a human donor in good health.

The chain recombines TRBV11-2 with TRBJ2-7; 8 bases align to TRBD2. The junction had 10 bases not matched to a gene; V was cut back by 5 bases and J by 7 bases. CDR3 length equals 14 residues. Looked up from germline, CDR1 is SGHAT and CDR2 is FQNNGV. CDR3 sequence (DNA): TGTGCCAGCAGCGATCGGCCCGCGGGAGGAGAGCAGTACTTC. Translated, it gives CASSDRPAGGEQYF.

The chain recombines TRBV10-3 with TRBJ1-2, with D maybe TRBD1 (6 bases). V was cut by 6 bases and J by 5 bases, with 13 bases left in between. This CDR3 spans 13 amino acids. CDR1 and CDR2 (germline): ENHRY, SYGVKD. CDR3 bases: TGTGCCATCAGGGACAGAAGGGAGTATGGCTACACCTTC. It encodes CAIRDRREYGYTF.

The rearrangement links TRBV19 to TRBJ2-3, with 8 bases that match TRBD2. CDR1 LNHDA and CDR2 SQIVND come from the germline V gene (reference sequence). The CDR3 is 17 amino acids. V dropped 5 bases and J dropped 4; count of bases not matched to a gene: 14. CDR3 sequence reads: CASSLRLSGSMADTQYF. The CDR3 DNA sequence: TGTGCCAGTAGTCTACGACTGAGCGGGAGCATGGCAGATACGCAGTATTTT.

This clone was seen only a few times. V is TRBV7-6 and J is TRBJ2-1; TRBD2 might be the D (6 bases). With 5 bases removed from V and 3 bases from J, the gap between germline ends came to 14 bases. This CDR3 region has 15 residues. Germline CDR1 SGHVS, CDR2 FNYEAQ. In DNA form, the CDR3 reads TGTGCCAGCAGCCAATCATCGGGACTCTACAATGAGCAGTTCTTC. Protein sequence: CASSQSSGLYNEQFF.

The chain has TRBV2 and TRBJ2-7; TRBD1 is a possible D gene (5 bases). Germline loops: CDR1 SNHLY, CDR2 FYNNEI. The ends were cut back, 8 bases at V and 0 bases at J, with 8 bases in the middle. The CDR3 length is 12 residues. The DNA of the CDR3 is TGTGCCAGCTGCAGGGACTCCTACGAGCAGTACTTC. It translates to CASCRDSYEQYF.

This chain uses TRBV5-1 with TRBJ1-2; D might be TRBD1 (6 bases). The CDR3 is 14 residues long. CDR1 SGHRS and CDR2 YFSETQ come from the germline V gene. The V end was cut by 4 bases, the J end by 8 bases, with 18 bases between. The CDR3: CASSPGIGGGGYTF. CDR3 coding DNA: TGCGCCAGCAGCCCCGGAATAGGGGGTGGAGGCTACACCTTC.

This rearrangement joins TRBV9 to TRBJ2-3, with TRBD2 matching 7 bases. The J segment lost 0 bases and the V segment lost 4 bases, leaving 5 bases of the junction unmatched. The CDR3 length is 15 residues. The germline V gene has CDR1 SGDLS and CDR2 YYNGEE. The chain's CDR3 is CASSRASGSTDTQYF. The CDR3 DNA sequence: TGTGCCAGCAGCCGCGCTAGCGGTAGCACAGATACGCAGTATTTT. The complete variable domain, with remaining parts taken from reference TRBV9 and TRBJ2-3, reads DSGVTQTPKHLITATGQRVTLRCSPRSGDLSVYWYQQSLDQGLQFLIQYYNGEERAKGNILERFSAQQFPDLHSELNLSSLELGDSALYFCASSRASGSTDTQYFGPGTRLTVL.

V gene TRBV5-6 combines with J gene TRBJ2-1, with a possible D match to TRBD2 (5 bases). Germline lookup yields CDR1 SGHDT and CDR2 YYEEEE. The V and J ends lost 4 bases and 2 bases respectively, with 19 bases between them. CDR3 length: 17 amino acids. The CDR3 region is CASSRSPGMGPYNEQFF. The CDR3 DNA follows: TGTGCCAGCAGCCGTAGTCCCGGGATGGGCCCCTACAATGAGCAGTTCTTC.

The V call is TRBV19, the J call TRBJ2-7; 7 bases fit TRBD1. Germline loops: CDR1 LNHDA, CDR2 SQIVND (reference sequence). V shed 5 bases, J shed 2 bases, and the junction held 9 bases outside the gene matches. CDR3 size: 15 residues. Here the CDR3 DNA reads TGTGCCAGTAGTCCTCGGACAGGCCTAACCTACGAGCAGTACTTC. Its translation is CASSPRTGLTYEQYF.

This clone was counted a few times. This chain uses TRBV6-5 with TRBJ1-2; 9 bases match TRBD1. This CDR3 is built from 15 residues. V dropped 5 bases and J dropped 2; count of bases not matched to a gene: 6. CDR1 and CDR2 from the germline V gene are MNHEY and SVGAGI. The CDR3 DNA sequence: TGTGCCAGCAGTGGGGCGGACAGGGGAAACTATGGCTACACCTTC. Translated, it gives CASSGADRGNYGYTF.

DNA of the CDR3: TGTGCCATCAGTGAGTTGTGGGGACAGGAGGACATTCAGTACTTC. This encodes CAISELWGQEDIQYF. This sequence joins TRBV10-3 and TRBJ2-4; 8 positions agree with TRBD1. Germline CDR1 ENHRY, CDR2 SYGVKD. The CDR3 has 15 residues. V trimming: 1 base; J trimming: 8 bases; junction bases outside the gene matches: 7.

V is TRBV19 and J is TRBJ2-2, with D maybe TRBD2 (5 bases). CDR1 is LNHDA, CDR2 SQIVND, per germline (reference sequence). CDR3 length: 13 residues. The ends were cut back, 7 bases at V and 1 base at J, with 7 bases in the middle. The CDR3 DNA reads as TGTGCCAGTATACGGGAGAACACCGGGGAGCTGTTTTTT. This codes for CASIRENTGELFF. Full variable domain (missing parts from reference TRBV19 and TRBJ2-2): DGGITQSPKYLFRKEGQNVTLSCEQNLNHDAMYWYRQDPGQGLRLIYYSQIVNDFQKGDIAEGYSVSREKKESFPLTVTSAQKNPTAFYLCASIRENTGELFFGEGSRLTVL.

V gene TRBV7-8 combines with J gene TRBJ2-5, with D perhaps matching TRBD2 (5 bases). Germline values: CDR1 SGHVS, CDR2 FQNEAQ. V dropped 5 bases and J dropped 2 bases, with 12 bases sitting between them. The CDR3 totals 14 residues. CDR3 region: CASSPTRVQETQYF. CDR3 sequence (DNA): TGTGCCAGCAGCCCTACTAGAGTACAAGAGACCCAGTACTTC.